In its sample, the clone carrying this T cell receptor (beta chain) was seen many times. Regarding time point: longitudinal time-point 3. These data come from a study of neurological immune-mediated disorders. The method for making cDNA was 5'RACE, and it used 10-nucleotide random UMIs. TCRdb processed the 5' RACE reads anew with MiXCR; each CDR3 protein has one entry. Found here are about 81,000 distinct CDR3 sequences, under 4.5% of them singletons; the top ten hold approximately 5.4%. The germline V and J ends were trimmed by 4 bases and 4 bases, with 8 bases remaining between them. This CDR3 has 11 amino acids. The germline CDR1 and CDR2 sequences are SQVTM and ANQGSEA.

V gene TRBV29-1 combines with J gene TRBJ2-7; D unresolved. This TCR was sampled from a woman aged 60-75 years with multiple sclerosis. Sequenced: PBMCs. CDR3 sequence reads: CSVAVTYEQYF. CDR3 in DNA: TGCAGCGTTGCTGTGACTTACGAGCAGTACTTC.